This is a list of T cell receptor beta chains from one sample in a study of CXCR3-negative and CXCR3-positive naive CD8 T cells. TCRdb re-called the 5' RACE reads and catalogs CDR3 proteins one per entry, DNA excluded. The sample is made up of about 130,000 distinct CDR3 sequences, and the top ten hold around 0.27% of it. The specimen was naive CXCR3- CD8+ T cells from blood. The receptors were sampled from a human donor in good health. Some clones in this sample may be carry-over from other donors' samples. Both conserved end residues are part of each CDR3. Each record gives: J gene, V gene, CDR3 protein.

TRBJ2-2	TRBV11-2	CASQTHIADKVSTGELFF
TRBJ2-7	TRBV28	CASSLLTSGGSYEQYF
TRBJ1-1	TRBV29-1	CSVSGNTEAFF
TRBJ2-6	TRBV6-5	CASTYYPGLFSSGANVLTF
TRBJ2-3	TRBV29-1	CSVEGRGLAVGDTQYF
TRBJ2-3	TRBV10-3	CAISESTWAADTQYF
TRBJ1-1	TRBV5-1	CASSRTGGSEAFF
TRBJ1-5	TRBV7-9	CASSLVGVGNQPQHF
TRBJ2-1	TRBV7-6	CASSLAFGSDLQFF
TRBJ2-3	TRBV11-2	CASTPGPGTDTQYF
TRBJ2-1	TRBV28	CAIEDRATNEQFF
TRBJ2-1	TRBV4-2	CASSQADSEQFF
TRBJ1-2	TRBV29-1	CSVGDTGYGYTF
TRBJ2-7	TRBV9	CASSVAGASSYEQYF
TRBJ1-3	TRBV5-5	CASSSSWGSGNTIYF
TRBJ2-7	TRBV7-2	CASSLGREMYEQYF
TRBJ2-7	TRBV10-3	CAISEGTSGSQAYEQYF
TRBJ2-1	TRBV20-1	CSARDALGRGKLGEQFF
TRBJ2-4	TRBV12-3/TRBV12-4	CASSWDGQDIQYF
TRBJ2-7	TRBV29-1	CSAESNYEQYF
TRBJ1-1	TRBV28	CASSFRTLRAFF
TRBJ1-6	TRBV7-9	CASSPDRGPSPLHF
TRBJ1-1	TRBV12-3/TRBV12-4	CASSATPGTAATEAFF
TRBJ2-3	TRBV7-3	CASSPGARTTDTQYF
TRBJ1-1	TRBV5-1	CASSLRTGWMNTEAFF
TRBJ2-6	TRBV29-1	CSVEEKSRSGANVLTF
TRBJ2-3	TRBV11-3	CASSSSSGGESTDTQYF
TRBJ1-1	TRBV27	CASSLVGVNTEAFF
TRBJ2-7	TRBV4-3	CASSPGQGVGEQYF
TRBJ2-3	TRBV4-3	CASSQGLAGTTDTQYF
TRBJ2-7	TRBV19	CASSTGQGVRYEQYF